These 24 T cell receptor beta chains were all obtained from the same sample, sequenced in a study of human T cells and chemical hapten exposure. Stated time point: pre-sensitization, week 0. The sample's treatment: therapeutic diphenylcyclopropenone sensitization with weekly scalp DPC. TCRdb recomputed calls from the RACE reads with MiXCR, one row per CDR3 protein. The sample includes 45,000 to 65,000 distinct CDR3 sequences, 8% to 10% of them seen just once. The sample in question was whole blood, obtained in connection with sensitization to the hapten diphenylcyclopropenone (DPC). The source of these receptors is a middle-aged man with alopecia areata. Some clones in this sample may be carry-over from other donors' samples.

This clonotype was detected many times. The chain carries TRBV28 and TRBJ2-1; TRBD1 matches 10 bases. Trimming cost V 3 bases and J 6 bases; bases outside gene matches: 5. CDR3 size: 15 residues. From germline, CDR1 is MDHEN and CDR2 SYDVKM. CDR3 sequence (DNA): TGTGCCAGCAGTTTGGGACAGGGGATTCGCAATGAGCAGTTCTTC. It codes for CASSLGQGIRNEQFF.

This clonotype was seen repeatedly, ten times or more. This chain uses TRBV28 with TRBJ2-7; TRBD2 aligns across 9 bases. The junction had 6 bases not matched to a gene; V was cut back by 1 base and J by 5 bases. CDR3 length equals 15 residues. The germline V gene encodes CDR1 MDHEN and CDR2 SYDVKM. Written as DNA, the CDR3 is TGTGCCAGCAGTTTATTATTTAGCGGGAGCCACGAGCAGTACTTC. Protein sequence: CASSLLFSGSHEQYF.

This clonotype has just a few counts. The chain uses TRBV2 and TRBJ2-7; possibly TRBD1 or TRBD2 for D (6 bases each). CDR1 is SNHLY and CDR2 is FYNNEI in the germline V gene. The CDR3 has 16 residues. The V gene lost 5 bases and the J gene lost 5 bases, with 22 bases spanning the gap. CDR3 nucleotides: TGTGCCAGCAGTAGGGGGGCGACAGTTTGGGAAAACGAGCAGTACTTC. Amino acids: CASSRGATVWENEQYF.

The chain couples TRBV18 to TRBJ2-1, with TRBD2 matching over 10 bases. This CDR3 is 19 amino acids long. V lost 7 bases and J lost 1; bases outside the gene matches: 16. Germline V gives CDR1 KGHSH, CDR2 LQKENI. CDR3 DNA sequence: TGTGCCAGCTTTAAACCCGGGACTAGCGAAGTTGGGTCCTACAATGAGCAGTTCTTC. Its protein product is CASFKPGTSEVGSYNEQFF.

This clonotype turned up a few times. This chain joins TRBV28 and TRBJ2-5; tentative D call: TRBD1 (5 bases). The CDR3 contains 15 residues. The germline V gene encodes CDR1 MDHEN and CDR2 SYDVKM. The germline V and J ends were trimmed by 6 bases and 4 bases, with 18 bases remaining between them. In DNA form, the CDR3 reads TGTGCCAGCAGCCAAGAGGTGGGGCCTGCAGAGACCCAGTACTTC. It codes for CASSQEVGPAETQYF.

The chain has TRBV7-2 and TRBJ2-5; D is unclear. CDR3 length: 14 residues. The germline V and J ends were trimmed by 0 bases and 1 base, with 6 bases remaining between them. CDR1 is SGHTA, CDR2 FQGNSA, per germline. The CDR3 nucleotides read TGTGCCAGCAGCTTAGCGCCTAGCCAAGAGACCCAGTACTTC. It specifies CASSLAPSQETQYF.

The sample holds a few counts of this clonotype. The chain employs TRBV18 and TRBJ2-7, with D possibly being TRBD1 (6 bases). The CDR3 runs 14 residues. Per the germline V gene, CDR1 is KGHSH and CDR2 is LQKENI. Trimming shortened V by 2 bases and J by 5 bases, and 13 bases separated the two germline ends. The CDR3, as DNA: TGTGCCAGCTCACCAGAGACAGGCGCCCACGAGCAGTACTTC. Its translation: CASSPETGAHEQYF.

This clonotype was detected ten times or more. The gene calls are TRBV6-5 and TRBJ2-2, with 12 bases that match TRBD1. V lost 6 bases and J lost 7; bases outside the gene matches: 6. The CDR3 loop spans 15 amino acids. Looked up from germline, CDR1 is MNHEY and CDR2 is SVGAGI. CDR3 sequence (DNA): TGTGCCAGCAGACAGGGACAGGGGGCAGGCGGGGAGCTGTTTTTT. Translated: CASRQGQGAGGELFF.

There are a few counts of this clonotype. J is TRBJ1-5 and V is TRBV6-5, with D possibly matching TRBD1 (5 bases). V was clipped by 7 bases and J by 9 bases, with 13 bases between them. This CDR3 is built from 12 residues. Germline V lookup: CDR1 MNHEY, CDR2 SVGAGI. CDR3 sequence reads: CASIWDPAPQHF. CDR3 nucleotide sequence: TGTGCCAGCATTTGGGACCCAGCGCCCCAGCATTTT.

In its sample, this clonotype was seen many times. This chain connects TRBV28 to TRBJ1-2; D may be TRBD1 (5 bases). CDR1 and CDR2 from the germline V gene are MDHEN and SYDVKM. With 7 bases removed from V and 4 bases from J, the gap between germline ends came to 13 bases. The CDR3 sequence is 13 residues long. CDR3 sequence: CASKQGLVYGYTF. The CDR3, as DNA: TGTGCCAGCAAGCAGGGACTGGTCTATGGCTACACCTTC.

This clonotype was seen ten or more times. The genes are TRBV2 and TRBJ2-7, with D possibly matching TRBD2 (6 bases). The germline gives CDR1 SNHLY, CDR2 FYNNEI. V dropped 6 bases and J dropped 1 base, with 10 bases sitting between them. CDR3 length equals 13 residues. CDR3 coding DNA: TGTGCCAGCAGCCCGGGAGAGTCCTACGAGCAGTACTTC. Amino acid sequence: CASSPGESYEQYF.

This clonotype has just a few counts. V gene TRBV7-6 combines with J gene TRBJ1-3; 7 nucleotides align to TRBD1. Germline V gene data show CDR1 as SGHVS and CDR2 as FNYEAQ. The CDR3 is made up of 20 amino acids. J gave up 2 bases and V 5 bases, and 21 bases lay outside the gene matches. Here the CDR3 reads CASSLTDPGEGARPGNTIYF. The CDR3 coding sequence is TGTGCCAGCAGCCTAACCGACCCCGGGGAGGGGGCGAGACCTGGAAACACCATATATTTT.

The J gene is TRBJ1-1, the V gene TRBV23-1, with no clear D. TRBV23-1 is sorted into the ORF group, with uncertain function. With 2 bases removed from V and 10 bases from J, the gap between germline ends came to 5 bases. The CDR3 covers 10 residues. The CDR3 sequence is CASSQSRAFF. In nucleotides, the CDR3 is TGCGCCAGCAGTCAAAGTCGAGCTTTCTTT.

This clonotype has just a few counts. The chain links TRBV28 to TRBJ2-6; maybe TRBD1 (5 bases). Per germline, CDR1 MDHEN and CDR2 SYDVKM. The CDR3 is 16 residues long. The ends were cut back, 2 bases at V and 3 bases at J, with 11 bases in the middle. As DNA, the CDR3 is TGTGCCAGCAGTTTAGGGCAGGGCTATGGGGCCAACGTCCTGACTTTC. It codes for CASSLGQGYGANVLTF. Combining the CDR3 with reference TRBV28 and TRBJ2-6 gives the whole variable domain DVKVTQSSRYLVKRTGEKVFLECVQDMDHENMFWYRQDPGLGLRLIYFSYDVKMKEKGDIPEGYSVSREKKERFSLILESASTNQTSMYLCASSLGQGYGANVLTFGAGSRLTVL.

The chain is built from TRBV5-1 and TRBJ2-3; maybe TRBD2 (6 bases). Germline CDR1 is SGHRS and CDR2 is YFSETQ. CDR3 length equals 15 residues. The V and J ends lost 2 bases and 0 bases respectively, with 10 bases between them. CDR3 loop: CASSFGGMSTDTQYF. The CDR3 DNA sequence: TGCGCCAGCAGCTTTGGGGGGATGAGCACAGATACGCAGTATTTT.

This clonotype was counted only a few times. The CDR3 protein is CSASGNTEAFF. Written as DNA, the CDR3 is TGCAGTGCTAGTGGGAACACTGAAGCTTTCTTT. V is TRBV20-1 and J is TRBJ1-1; D call uncertain. Trimming removed 3 bases from V and 1 base from J, with 3 bases in between. The CDR3 runs to 11 residues. In germline, CDR1 is DFQATT, CDR2 SNEGSKA (reference sequence).

The chain recombines TRBV7-8 with TRBJ2-3, with 7 bases lining up with TRBD2. With 2 bases clipped from V and 4 bases from J, the junction kept 3 bases outside the gene matches. The CDR3 sequence is 14 residues long. Germline CDR1 SGHVS, CDR2 FQNEAQ. In nucleotides, the CDR3 is TGTGCCAGCAGCTTAAGGGACTACGCAGATACGCAGTATTTT. As protein: CASSLRDYADTQYF.

This clonotype has a count of ten or more. This chain connects TRBV12-3 or TRBV12-4 to TRBJ2-3; tentatively, D is TRBD1 or TRBD2 (7 bases each). V was pared by 6 bases and J by 11 bases, with 27 bases between. The CDR3 sequence is 16 residues long. The CDR3 is CASSPRGGGGGRGQYF. CDR3 bases: TGTGCCAGCAGCCCCAGGGGAGGGGGCGGCGGTCGGGGGCAGTATTTT.

This clonotype was seen once. A much larger clone differs by one base, so this may be a read error. V and J are TRBV11-2 and TRBJ2-2, with D possibly TRBD2 on 5 matching bases. The CDR3 is made up of 17 amino acids. In germline, CDR1 is SGHAT, CDR2 FQNNGV. DNA of the CDR3: TGTGCCAGCAGCTTACAGCGGCAGGTGGCGAACACCGGGGAGCTGCTTTTT. It translates to CASSLQRQVANTGELLF. The full variable domain, rest sourced from reference TRBV11-2 and TRBJ2-2, is EAGVAQSPRYKIIEKRQSVAFWCNPISGHATLYWYQQILGQGPKLLIQFQNNGVVDDSQLPKDRFSAERLKGVDSTLKIQPAKLEDSAVYLCASSLQRQVANTGELLFGEGSRLTVL.

In this sample, this clonotype turned up a few times. This chain uses TRBV20-1 with TRBJ2-7; TRBD2 might be the D (6 bases). Germline CDR1 and CDR2: DFQATT and SNEGSKA (reference sequence). Between the trimmed V and J ends, which lost 7 bases and 2 bases, there was a span of 12 bases. There are 12 residues in the CDR3. CDR3 in amino acids: CSVLASPYEQYF. The CDR3 DNA sequence: TGCAGTGTGCTAGCGTCCCCCTACGAGCAGTACTTC.

The V and J genes are TRBV28 and TRBJ2-7; D remains ambiguous. Trimming stripped 6 bases from V and 7 bases from J, with 10 bases between. Germline loops: CDR1 MDHEN, CDR2 SYDVKM. The CDR3 covers 11 residues. The CDR3 spells CASRDLWEQYF. The CDR3 DNA reads as TGTGCCAGCAGGGACCTTTGGGAGCAGTACTTC.

By proportion, this clonotype is medium-sized. The chain combines TRBV7-8 with TRBJ1-5, with D hard to call. Trimming took off 5 bases at V and 0 bases at J, with 8 bases between the two ends. The V gene's germline CDR1 is SGHVS and CDR2 FQNEAQ. CDR3 length: 14 residues. Written as DNA, the CDR3 is TGTGCCAGCAGCGCCCCATATAGCAATCAGCCCCAGCATTTT. Translation: CASSAPYSNQPQHF. The full variable domain, rest sourced from reference TRBV7-8 and TRBJ1-5, is GAGVSQSPRYKVAKRGQDVALRCDPISGHVSLFWYQQALGQGPEFLTYFQNEAQLDKSGLPSDRFFAERPEGSVSTLKIQRTQQEDSAVYLCASSAPYSNQPQHFGDGTRLSIL.

This clonotype showed up many times. CDR3 nucleotide sequence: TGTGCCAGCAGTTTCGCTGGGAATGGCTACACCTTC. It encodes CASSFAGNGYTF. V is TRBV27 and J is TRBJ1-2, with D uncertain. This CDR3 has 12 residues. V lost 3 bases to trimming and J lost 6 bases, with 8 bases between them. From germline, CDR1 is MNHEY and CDR2 SMNVEV (reference sequence).

This clonotype was found many times. The chain has TRBV6-2 or TRBV6-3 and TRBJ1-5; the D is unclear. V lost 2 bases and J lost 0, with 11 bases in between. This CDR3 has 16 residues. Per germline, CDR1 MNHEY and CDR2 SVGEGT. Here the CDR3 DNA reads TGTGCCAGCAGTTACAGAGCACAGCTTAGCAATCAGCCCCAGCATTTT. It yields the protein CASSYRAQLSNQPQHF.